The 3 T cell receptor beta chains below all came from one sample that was sequenced in a study of spatial heterogeneity in lung cancer. Each CDR3 protein gets one entry after TCRdb re-called the 5' RACE reads with MiXCR. The data hold 70,000 to 90,000 distinct CDR3 sequences, with roughly 15% observed a single time. The time point was: sample taken at primary tumor resection. In each case, whole RNA from tumor, nontumor lung or frozen PBMC was sequenced unsorted. The material was PBMCs, obtained at surgery. The receptors derive from a male donor with early-stage non-small cell lung cancer.

With respect to this clonotype: A much larger clone lies a single base off, so this may be a read error. This sequence joins TRBV12-3 or TRBV12-4 and TRBJ1-2, with D unresolved. This CDR3 is built from 15 residues. The CDR3 DNA reads TGTGCCAACAGTTTAAGTTCGAACGGTCCCTATGGCTACACCTTC. It yields the protein CANSLSSNGPYGYTF.

The chain links TRBV6-5 to TRBJ2-5, with 7 bases that match TRBD2. Germline trimming cut 6 bases from V and 5 bases from J; bases unmatched to any gene: 6. The germline V gene has CDR1 MNHEY and CDR2 SVGAGI. CDR3 length: 13 amino acids. This CDR3 is CASRLPGGETQYF. CDR3 in DNA: TGTGCCAGCAGGTTACCCGGGGGGGAGACCCAGTACTTC.

This clonotype came up a few times. This chain uses TRBV7-2 with TRBJ1-2, with no clear D. Deletions cut 3 bases from V and 3 bases from J, with 8 bases between. CDR3 size: 13 residues. Germline V gene lookup returns CDR1 SGHTA and CDR2 FQGNSA. CDR3 in amino acids: CASSLQAHYGYTF. Written as DNA, the CDR3 is TGTGCCAGCAGCTTGCAGGCCCACTATGGCTACACCTTC. Combining the CDR3 with reference TRBV7-2 and TRBJ1-2 gives the whole variable domain GAGVSQSPSNKVTEKGKDVELRCDPISGHTALYWYRQSLGQGLEFLIYFQGNSAPDKSGLPSDRFSAERTGGSVSTLTIQRTQQEDSAVYLCASSLQAHYGYTFGSGTRLTVV.